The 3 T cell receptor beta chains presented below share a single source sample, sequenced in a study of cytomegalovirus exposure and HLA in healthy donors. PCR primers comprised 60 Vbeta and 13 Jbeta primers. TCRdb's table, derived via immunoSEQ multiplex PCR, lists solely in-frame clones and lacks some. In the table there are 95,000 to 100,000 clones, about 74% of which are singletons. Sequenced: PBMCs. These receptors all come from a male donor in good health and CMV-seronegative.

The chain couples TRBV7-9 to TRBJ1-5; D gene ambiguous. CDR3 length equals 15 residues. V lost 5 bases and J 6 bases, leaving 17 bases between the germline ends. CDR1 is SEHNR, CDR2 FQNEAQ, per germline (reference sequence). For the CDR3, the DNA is TGTGCCAGCAGCCAAGCGGGATCCGGGAGTCAGCCCCAGCATTTT. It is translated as CASSQAGSGSQPQHF. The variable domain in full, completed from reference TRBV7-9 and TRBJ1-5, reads DTGVSQNPRHKITKRGQNVTFRCDPISEHNRLYWYRQTLGQGPEFLTYFQNEAQLEKSRLLSDRFSAERPKGSFSTLEIQRTEQGDSAMYLCASSQAGSGSQPQHFGDGTRLSIL.

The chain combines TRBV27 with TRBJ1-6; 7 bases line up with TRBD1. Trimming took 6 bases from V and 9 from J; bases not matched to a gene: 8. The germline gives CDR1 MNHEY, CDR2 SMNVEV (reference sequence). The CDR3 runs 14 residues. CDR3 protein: CASSDRVLGSPLHF. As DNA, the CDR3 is TGTGCCAGCAGCGACAGGGTACTAGGTTCACCCCTCCACTTT.

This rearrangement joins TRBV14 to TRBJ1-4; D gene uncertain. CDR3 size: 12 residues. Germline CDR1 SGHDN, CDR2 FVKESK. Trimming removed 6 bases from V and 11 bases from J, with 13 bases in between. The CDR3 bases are TGTGCCAGCAGTCCCGACGGGAGGAAACTGTTTTTT. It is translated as CASSPDGRKLFF.